One and the same sample provided the 7 T cell receptor beta chains below, sequenced in a study of blood T cell repertoires in COVID-19. The assay was immunoSEQ multiplex PCR, and TCRdb's table has in-frame clones only and misses some. The sample shows roughly 76,000 clones, about 92% of them seen only once. The sequencing input was peripheral blood. The receptors come from a man aged 50-60 years with acute or convalescent COVID-19.

V and J are TRBV11-2 and TRBJ2-2, with D maybe TRBD1 (5 bases). The CDR3 is made up of 15 amino acids. V was cut by 1 base and J by 2 bases, with 8 bases left in between. Germline V gene data show CDR1 as SGHAT and CDR2 as FQNNGV. Here the CDR3 DNA reads TGTGCCAGCAGCTTAGGGGGCCTTAACACCGGGGAGCTGTTTTTT. It is translated as CASSLGGLNTGELFF. Based on the CDR3 plus reference TRBV11-2 and TRBJ2-2, the full variable domain is EAGVAQSPRYKIIEKRQSVAFWCNPISGHATLYWYQQILGQGPKLLIQFQNNGVVDDSQLPKDRFSAERLKGVDSTLKIQPAKLEDSAVYLCASSLGGLNTGELFFGEGSRLTVL.

The rearrangement joins TRBV6-6 to TRBJ1-1; D gene unclear. The CDR3 is made up of 13 amino acids. The germline gives CDR1 MNHNY, CDR2 SVGAGI (reference sequence). V dropped 6 bases and J dropped 2 bases, with 10 bases sitting between them. As DNA, the CDR3 is TGTGCCAGCAGCTTCCGGACTAACACTGAAGCTTTCTTT. Its protein product is CASSFRTNTEAFF.

The V gene is TRBV24-1, the J gene TRBJ1-2, with D perhaps matching TRBD1 (5 bases). The germline V and J ends were trimmed by 4 bases and 5 bases, with 10 bases remaining between them. Germline V gives CDR1 KGHDR, CDR2 SFDVKD. The CDR3 contains 13 residues. The CDR3 sequence: CATSDQGNYGYTF. The CDR3 bases are TGTGCCACCAGTGACCAGGGAAATTATGGCTACACCTTC.

This chain uses TRBV7-9 with TRBJ2-1; the D gene is possibly TRBD2 (5 bases). The CDR3 is 15 residues long. Germline CDR1 reads SEHNR; CDR2 reads FQNEAQ (reference sequence). The V end lost 5 bases, the J end lost 2 bases, and 13 bases lay between the germline ends. CDR3 region: CASSIRQAAYNEQFF. The CDR3 coding sequence is TGTGCCAGCAGCATCCGGCAAGCGGCCTACAATGAGCAGTTCTTC.

This clone was found once. The chain combines TRBV27 with TRBJ2-3; TRBD2 agrees at 10 bases. Germline V gives CDR1 MNHEY, CDR2 SMNVEV (reference sequence). The CDR3 consists of 13 residues. Losses at the gene ends were 7 bases for V and 3 bases for J; bases not matched to a gene: 1. CDR3 sequence: CASKLAGTDTQYF. The CDR3 coding sequence is TGTGCCAGCAAACTAGCGGGAACAGATACGCAGTATTTT.

The gene calls are TRBV3-1 (or the pseudogene TRBV3-2) and TRBJ2-1; 8 nucleotides line up with TRBD1. Germline V CDR1 and CDR2: LGHDT, YNNKEL (reference sequence). This CDR3 is built from 14 residues. With V trimmed by 1 base and J by 9 bases, 5 bases remained unmatched. Here the CDR3 reads CASSQVAGGGEQFF. CDR3 nucleotide sequence: TGTGCCAGCAGCCAAGTGGCAGGGGGCGGTGAGCAGTTCTTC.

The V and J genes are TRBV27 and TRBJ1-2; tentatively, D is TRBD1 (6 bases). V lost 5 bases, J lost 5 bases, and 12 bases lay in between. Per the germline V gene, CDR1 is MNHEY and CDR2 is SMNVEV (reference sequence). This CDR3 has 13 residues. CDR3 DNA: TGTGCCAGCAGTCCCTTAACAGGGTATGGCTACACCTTC. Translated: CASSPLTGYGYTF.